Each of the 32 T cell receptor beta chains below was sequenced from the same sample in a study of spatial heterogeneity in lung cancer. TCRdb used MiXCR to reprocess the 5' RACE reads, holding one entry per CDR3 protein. This repertoire shows 7,500 to 10,000 distinct CDR3 sequences, under 5% found once; its top ten account for roughly 18%. Time point noted: blood taken at disease recurrence. Researchers sequenced whole RNA taken from tumor, nontumor lung or frozen PBMC without sorting. This specimen was PBMCs, taken at recurrence. These receptors came from a female donor with early-stage non-small cell lung cancer.

Many counts were recorded for this clonotype. This beta chain is a stray read from a library made for alpha chains; its abundance is not meaningful. The genes are TRBV2 and TRBJ1-2; no clear D gene. Trimming removed 2 bases at V and 5 bases at J, with 6 bases between. The CDR3 consists of 12 residues. CDR1 and CDR2 (germline): SNHLY, FYNNEI. The CDR3 nucleotides read TGTGCCAGCAGTGAACGGACGTATGGCTACACCTTC. Translating gives CASSERTYGYTF.

This clonotype was found many times. This beta chain slipped into a library made for alpha chains as a stray read, so its size is not meaningful. V usage is TRBV20-1 and J usage is TRBJ1-5; D call uncertain. The CDR3 spans 15 residues. Germline assignment: CDR1 DFQATT and CDR2 SNEGSKA (reference sequence). V dropped 6 bases and J dropped 3 bases, with 18 bases sitting between them. Written as DNA, the CDR3 is TGCAGTGCCGCGGAAGCCGCCGCCGTCAATCAGCCCCAGCATTTT. Amino acids: CSAAEAAAVNQPQHF.

This clonotype was detected once. A read error is possible here, since a much larger clone lies one base away. Found in a library prepared for alpha chains, this beta chain is an off-target read, and its abundance has little meaning. The rearrangement joins TRBV20-1 to TRBJ2-4; D may be TRBD2 (5 bases). Germline values: CDR1 DFQATT, CDR2 SNEGSKA (reference sequence). The CDR3 has 15 amino acids. In DNA, the CDR3 is TGCAGTGCTAGACTCCCGGGGTTAGCCAAAAACATTCTGTACTTC. Translating it yields CSARLPGLAKNILYF.

This clonotype has ten or more counts. This beta chain turned up in a library designed for alpha chains; as an off-target read, its abundance says little. The CDR3 sequence: CASSDEGQGGARQETQYF. The CDR3 DNA follows: TGTGCCAGCAGTGATGAGGGCCAGGGTGGGGCTCGTCAAGAGACCCAGTACTTC. The chain is built from TRBV2 and TRBJ2-5; D assignment may be TRBD1 or TRBD2 (5 bases each). Trimming pared 3 bases from V and 2 bases from J, leaving 22 bases between. The CDR3 spans 18 residues. Germline V lookup: CDR1 SNHLY, CDR2 FYNNEI.

There are many counts of this clonotype. Because this beta chain is a stray read in a library intended to capture alpha chains, its abundance should not be given much weight. V gene TRBV7-3 combines with J gene TRBJ2-2; D gene ambiguous. The CDR3 contains 13 residues. V shed 3 bases and J shed 8 bases, with 10 bases lying between them. Looked up from germline, CDR1 is SGHTA and CDR2 is FQGTGA. CDR3 nucleotides: TGTGCCAGCAGCTTTTCACGAAGGGGGGAGCTGTTTTTT. It codes for CASSFSRRGELFF.

Many counts were recorded for this clonotype. Little can be read into the size of this beta chain, an off-target read in a library designed for alpha chains. The V call is TRBV9, the J call TRBJ2-3; D ambiguous. V lost 6 bases and J 5 bases, leaving 16 bases between the germline ends. Germline V gives CDR1 SGDLS, CDR2 YYNGEE. The CDR3 length is 14 residues. CDR3 sequence: CASNANSPRDTQYF. In DNA, the CDR3 is TGTGCCAGCAACGCAAACTCCCCGAGAGATACGCAGTATTTT.

Ten or more counts support this clonotype. This beta chain is an off-target read within a library intended for alpha chains, so its frequency means little. This chain joins TRBV7-6 and TRBJ2-1, with D tentatively TRBD1 (6 bases). Trimming took off 5 bases at V and 6 bases at J, with 17 bases between the two ends. This CDR3 comprises 15 residues. Germline CDR1 and CDR2: SGHVS and FNYEAQ. The CDR3 loop is CASSLSQDRTNEQFF. The CDR3 region has the DNA TGTGCCAGCAGCCTAAGTCAGGACAGAACCAATGAGCAGTTCTTC.

This clonotype was seen repeatedly, ten times or more. A library made for alpha chains picked up this beta chain off target, so its size means little. This chain connects TRBV24-1 to TRBJ2-5; 12 bases are a match to TRBD1. The CDR3 length is 15 residues. V lost 10 bases and J lost 5; bases outside the gene matches: 10. Germline V gene sequence: CDR1 KGHDR, CDR2 SFDVKD. CDR3 sequence reads: CATGPGDRGQETQYF. CDR3 sequence (DNA): TGTGCCACGGGGCCTGGGGACAGGGGGCAGGAGACCCAGTACTTC.

This clonotype was seen repeatedly, ten times or more. This beta chain was picked up by a library intended for alpha chains and is off target, so its count carries little meaning. The genes are TRBV10-3 and TRBJ1-1; weak D call: TRBD1 (6 bases). Trimming stripped 7 bases from V and 1 base from J, with 13 bases between. This CDR3 spans 14 amino acids. Germline V gene data show CDR1 as ENHRY and CDR2 as SYGVKD. CDR3 bases: TGTGCCATCATGGTAGGCAGGGGGAACACTGAAGCTTTCTTT. It is translated as CAIMVGRGNTEAFF.

As regards this clonotype: Because the library targeted alpha chains, this beta chain is an off-target read whose size means little. V gene TRBV19 combines with J gene TRBJ1-1; maybe TRBD1 (5 bases). V was pared by 3 bases and J by 6 bases, with 11 bases between. Germline assignment: CDR1 LNHDA and CDR2 SQIVND (reference sequence). The CDR3 has 13 amino acids. CDR3 nucleotide sequence: TGTGCCAGTAGTATCGGGGGAGGCGCTGAAGCTTTCTTT. Protein: CASSIGGGAEAFF. The full variable domain, in which reference TRBV19 and TRBJ1-1 provide the parts outside the CDR3, is DGGITQSPKYLFRKEGQNVTLSCEQNLNHDAMYWYRQDPGQGLRLIYYSQIVNDFQKGDIAEGYSVSREKKESFPLTVTSAQKNPTAFYLCASSIGGGAEAFFGQGTRLTVV.

This clonotype counts as medium-sized (0.01 to 0.1%). Because this beta chain is a stray read in a library intended to capture alpha chains, its abundance should not be given much weight. The chain recombines TRBV7-9 with TRBJ1-2, with D uncertain. V was trimmed by 4 bases and J by 4 bases, leaving 7 bases between them. Germline CDR1 reads SEHNR; CDR2 reads FQNEAQ (reference sequence). The CDR3 spans 12 residues. CDR3 DNA: TGTGCCAGCAGCTCGGACGGCTATGGCTACACCTTC. This encodes CASSSDGYGYTF.

The table lists this clonotype with many counts. Because the library targeted alpha chains, this beta chain is an off-target read whose size means little. This sequence joins TRBV6-2 or TRBV6-3 and TRBJ2-7, with TRBD1 as a possible D gene (5 bases). CDR1 and CDR2 (germline): MNHEY, SVGEGT. Trimming shortened V by 6 bases and J by 2 bases, and 8 bases separated the two germline ends. The CDR3 contains 12 residues. The CDR3 DNA sequence: TGTGCCAGCAGCGACAGCCCCTACGAGCAGTACTTC. Amino acids: CASSDSPYEQYF.

This clonotype qualifies as medium-sized. In a library made to pick up alpha chains, this beta chain is a stray read with a size that means little. This chain connects TRBV28 to TRBJ1-2; no firm D call. The V gene's germline CDR1 is MDHEN and CDR2 SYDVKM. The CDR3 extends over 12 amino acids. Trimming removed 3 bases from V and 6 bases from J, with 8 bases in between. The CDR3 nucleotides read TGTGCCAGCAGTTTCGGAGTAGATGGCTACACCTTC. Protein sequence: CASSFGVDGYTF.

This clonotype was recorded at least ten times. This beta chain is an off-target read within a library intended for alpha chains, so its frequency means little. Here the CDR3 DNA reads TGTGCCAGCTCACCACCGGTCGGACGGGAGACCCAGTACTTC. Translating it yields CASSPPVGRETQYF. V and J are TRBV18 and TRBJ2-5; no reliable D call. Trimming shortened V by 0 bases and J by 5 bases, and 10 bases separated the two germline ends. Germline-derived CDR1 and CDR2 are KGHSH and LQKENI. This CDR3 is 14 amino acids long.

This clonotype was counted at least ten times. This beta chain is an off-target read within a library intended for alpha chains, so its frequency means little. J is TRBJ2-7 and V is TRBV7-9; 8 bases are a match to TRBD2. The CDR3 runs to 14 residues. V gave up 4 bases and J gave up 4 bases; unmatched junction bases: 6. Germline lookup yields CDR1 SEHNR and CDR2 FQNEAQ (reference sequence). The CDR3 DNA reads TGTGCCAGCAGCTCCGGGACTAGTATTTACGAGCAGTACTTC. Encoded protein: CASSSGTSIYEQYF.

This clonotype was observed many times. The size of this beta chain means little, since it is a stray read in a library made for alpha chains. V usage is TRBV28 and J usage is TRBJ2-7; 8 bases are shared with TRBD1. The CDR3 runs 12 residues. Germline loops: CDR1 MDHEN, CDR2 SYDVKM. Trimming removed 4 bases from V and 6 bases from J; junction bases left unmatched: 2. CDR3 protein: CASSSGGTEQYF. The CDR3 nucleotides read TGTGCCAGCAGTTCAGGGGGCACCGAGCAGTACTTC.

This clonotype was counted many times. This beta chain represents an off-target read in a library built for alpha chains; its size is of limited meaning. The J gene is TRBJ2-3, the V gene TRBV18, with 11 positions matching TRBD1. The V gene end was trimmed by 6 bases and the J gene end by 4 bases; junction bases not matched to a gene: 3. The CDR3 contains 14 residues. The germline V gene has CDR1 KGHSH and CDR2 LQKENI. As DNA, the CDR3 is TGTGCCAGCTCCGGGACAGGGGGATCAGATACGCAGTATTTT. The encoded protein is CASSGTGGSDTQYF.

In this sample, this clonotype turned up many times. Because this beta chain is a stray read in a library intended to capture alpha chains, its abundance should not be given much weight. The chain combines TRBV28 with TRBJ1-2; maybe TRBD1 (6 bases). The CDR3 spans 14 residues. The V gene's germline CDR1 is MDHEN and CDR2 SYDVKM. V lost 6 bases to trimming and J lost 4 bases, with 15 bases between them. The CDR3 bases are TGTGCCAGCAGATTAGCAGGGGCTTTCTATGGCTACACCTTC. Translating gives CASRLAGAFYGYTF.

The sample holds many counts of this clonotype. This beta chain is off target for a library built for alpha chains, so its abundance means little. The V call is TRBV7-2, the J call TRBJ1-1, with TRBD1 identical over 7 bases. The germline V gene encodes CDR1 SGHTA and CDR2 FQGNSA. Trimming at V came to 4 bases and at J to 11 bases, leaving 13 bases not matched to a gene. The CDR3 loop spans 14 amino acids. CDR3 protein: CASSYTTGRLLAFF. The DNA for the CDR3 is TGTGCCAGCAGCTATACGACAGGGCGTCTTTTGGCTTTCTTT.

This clonotype is medium-sized by share. This beta chain was picked up by a library intended for alpha chains and is off target, so its count carries little meaning. The chain employs TRBV29-1 and TRBJ1-2; maybe TRBD1 (5 bases). The CDR3 runs 15 residues. Trimming cost V 2 bases and J 3 bases, with 16 bases left between them. Germline CDR1 SQVTM, CDR2 ANQGSEA. In DNA, the CDR3 is TGCAGCGTTGAAATTACGGCAGGGACTCACTATGGCTACACCTTC. Translating gives CSVEITAGTHYGYTF. The entire variable domain, with the rest obtained from reference TRBV29-1 and TRBJ1-2, is as follows: SAVISQKPSRDICQRGTSLTIQCQVDSQVTMMFWYRQQPGQSLTLIATANQGSEATYESGFVIDKFPISRPNLTFSTLTVSNMSPEDSSIYLCSVEITAGTHYGYTFGSGTRLTVV.

This clonotype has a count of ten or more. This beta chain is off target for a library built for alpha chains, so its abundance means little. This chain connects TRBV20-1 to TRBJ2-7; 9 nucleotides line up with TRBD2. J gave up 2 bases and V 0 bases, and 2 bases lay outside the gene matches. The CDR3 has 14 amino acids. Germline V gene lookup returns CDR1 DFQATT and CDR2 SNEGSKA (reference sequence). CDR3 in DNA: TGCAGTGCTAGAGATCTAGCGGGACCCTACGAGCAGTACTTC. As protein: CSARDLAGPYEQYF.

There are many counts of this clonotype. This beta chain is a stray read from a library made for alpha chains; its abundance is not meaningful. The rearrangement joins TRBV7-2 to TRBJ2-5, with TRBD2 matching 11 bases. Trimming took 7 bases from V and 5 from J; bases not matched to a gene: 9. CDR1 is SGHTA, CDR2 FQGNSA, per germline. CDR3 size: 15 residues. The CDR3 sequence is CASTHSGGAGETQYF. In DNA form, the CDR3 reads TGTGCCAGCACACATAGCGGGGGGGCTGGGGAGACCCAGTACTTC.

This clonotype counts as large (0.1 to 1%). Being off target in a library aimed at alpha chains, this beta chain has a size of little meaning. The V gene is TRBV28, the J gene TRBJ2-1; 15 bases are a match to TRBD2. V was pared by 4 bases and J by 4 bases, with 5 bases of the junction left unmatched. Germline loops: CDR1 MDHEN, CDR2 SYDVKM. The CDR3 totals 17 residues. This chain's CDR3 is CASSSRTSGGVYNEQFF. CDR3 DNA: TGTGCCAGCAGTTCCCGGACTAGCGGGGGGGTTTACAATGAGCAGTTCTTC.

Judged by abundance, this clonotype is medium-sized (0.01 to 0.1%). Little can be read into the size of this beta chain, an off-target read in a library designed for alpha chains. The chain has TRBV3-1 and TRBJ1-2; D is ambiguous. V was clipped by 4 bases and J by 6 bases, with 12 bases between them. Germline V gene lookup returns CDR1 LGHDT and CDR2 YNNKEL (reference sequence). The CDR3 runs 13 residues. CDR3 amino acids: CASSRLNEDGYTF. DNA of the CDR3: TGTGCCAGCAGCCGCCTCAACGAAGATGGCTACACCTTC. The variable domain in full, with the rest retrieved from reference TRBV3-1 and TRBJ1-2, is DTAVSQTPKYLVTQMGNDKSIKCEQNLGHDTMYWYKQDSKKFLKIMFSYNNKELIINETVPNRFSPKSPDKAHLNLHINSLELGDSAVYFCASSRLNEDGYTFGSGTRLTVV.

This clonotype showed up many times. Since it is a stray read in a library aimed at alpha chains, this beta chain has a size that is not meaningful. The V gene is TRBV20-1, the J gene TRBJ2-5; D is possibly TRBD2 (6 bases). Trimming pared 3 bases from V and 2 bases from J, leaving 25 bases between. CDR3 size: 18 residues. Germline assignment: CDR1 DFQATT and CDR2 SNEGSKA (reference sequence). The DNA of the CDR3 is TGCAGTGCTAGGAGTTCCGGAGACGCGGGGCTCCAACAAGAGACCCAGTACTTC. Amino acids: CSARSSGDAGLQQETQYF.

This clonotype is judged medium-sized. This beta chain appears as a stray read in a library generated for alpha chains; its size is not informative. The chain uses TRBV29-1 and TRBJ2-7; 7 bases agree with TRBD1. J lost 2 bases, V lost 7 bases, and 8 bases had no gene match. The CDR3 contains 13 residues. CDR1 and CDR2 (germline): SQVTM, ANQGSEA. CDR3 coding DNA: TGCAGCGCCAGTGGACAGGAGACCTACGAGCAGTACTTC. Its translation is CSASGQETYEQYF.

In its sample, this clonotype is medium-sized. The library was built for alpha chains, so this beta chain is an off-target read and its size means little. The chain joins TRBV29-1 to TRBJ2-3; no clear D. The CDR3 is made up of 12 amino acids. Trimming removed 8 bases at V and 5 bases at J, with 14 bases between. Per germline, CDR1 SQVTM and CDR2 ANQGSEA. In DNA form, the CDR3 reads TGCAGCTTTCGATGGGTGGGAGATACGCAGTATTTT. Amino acid sequence: CSFRWVGDTQYF.

The table lists this clonotype with many counts. This beta chain is off target for a library built for alpha chains, so its abundance means little. The chain couples TRBV2 to TRBJ2-1; the match to TRBD2 covers 8 bases. In germline, CDR1 is SNHLY, CDR2 FYNNEI. Germline trimming cut 10 bases from V and 2 bases from J; bases unmatched to any gene: 7. This CDR3 region has 14 residues. CDR3 coding DNA: TGTGCCACCGCGCGGGGGGAACCCTACAATGAGCAGTTCTTC. This sequence encodes CATARGEPYNEQFF.

This clonotype was recorded many times. This beta chain came through as a stray read in a library set up for alpha chains, and its size says little. The chain joins TRBV7-8 to TRBJ2-7; maybe TRBD1 (6 bases). There are 14 residues in the CDR3. In germline, CDR1 is SGHVS, CDR2 FQNEAQ. V was trimmed by 5 bases and J by 6 bases, leaving 17 bases between them. The CDR3 sequence: CASSANAQGGEQYF. CDR3 DNA: TGTGCCAGCAGCGCGAACGCACAGGGTGGCGAGCAGTACTTC.

At least ten counts were recorded for this clonotype. A library prepared for alpha chains yielded this beta chain as an off-target read; its size is of little meaning. CDR3 in amino acids: CASSQDFYSYNEQFF. Written as DNA, the CDR3 is TGCGCCAGCAGCCAAGATTTCTATTCCTACAATGAGCAGTTCTTC. This chain links TRBV4-3 with TRBJ2-1; D remains unclear. The CDR3 is 15 residues long. With 0 bases removed from V and 1 base from J, the gap between germline ends came to 7 bases. Germline V gene lookup returns CDR1 LGHNA and CDR2 YSLEER.

This clonotype was observed at least ten times. This beta chain lies outside the target of a library built for alpha chains; its clone size means little. The genes are TRBV7-2 and TRBJ1-2, with D hard to call. Germline CDR1 is SGHTA and CDR2 is FQGNSA. The V gene lost 1 base and the J gene lost 2 bases, with 8 bases spanning the gap. The length of the CDR3 is 14 residues. The DNA of the CDR3 is TGTGCCAGCAGCTTAGACGGGATCAACTATGGCTACACCTTC. Protein product: CASSLDGINYGYTF. The complete variable domain, with remaining parts taken from reference TRBV7-2 and TRBJ1-2, reads GAGVSQSPSNKVTEKGKDVELRCDPISGHTALYWYRQSLGQGLEFLIYFQGNSAPDKSGLPSDRFSAERTGGSVSTLTIQRTQQEDSAVYLCASSLDGINYGYTFGSGTRLTVV.

This clonotype was detected ten times or more. The library was built for alpha chains, so this beta chain is an off-target read and its size means little. The rearrangement joins TRBV6-2 or TRBV6-3 to TRBJ2-2, with D perhaps matching TRBD1 or TRBD2 (5 bases each). CDR3 size: 17 residues. The ends were cut back, 6 bases at V and 3 bases at J, with 20 bases in the middle. From germline, CDR1 is MNHEY and CDR2 SVGEGT. This chain's CDR3 is CASSPLYGTKDTGELFF. The CDR3 DNA reads TGTGCCAGCAGCCCCCTTTACGGGACGAAAGACACCGGGGAGCTGTTTTTT.